This TCR beta chain was obtained from a study of sequential checkpoint blockade in melanoma (dated by TCRdb to the late 2010s). With respect to the entire study: In a 1:1 randomization, patients received either first-line nivolumab then ipilimumab (arm A) or ipilimumab then nivolumab (arm B). Maintenance nivolumab came after both trial sequences.

The CDR3 measures 14 amino acids from cysteine to phenylalanine. Left in the record is the CDR3 DNA by itself, 42 bases read in frame from the first base. For CDR1 and CDR2, the germline V gene lists LGHNA and YSLEER. Deletion took 0 bases off V and 7 bases off J, with a span of 12 bases between the germline ends. The intended sense of this specimen's treatment or condition label: randomized to nivolumab then ipilimumab (arm A) or the reverse (arm B). None of the patients in the trial had previously been given DNA-damaging chemotherapy. Live CD3+CD8+ cells negative for CD19 and CD56 were sorted from thawed PBMCs on a FACS Aria II flow cytometer. Samples were obtained from patients with melanoma enrolled in CheckMate 064, a randomized, open-label phase II trial of sequential checkpoint blockade. Peripheral blood mononuclear cells were collected by leukapheresis, purified using Ficoll-Paque, and frozen in human serum containing around 10% DMSO. Right after sorting, the blood CD3+CD8+ cells were verified to be >98% pure, and DNA extraction followed.

This clone was picked up one time. Its antigen remains undetermined. Base qualities are not recorded, but no much larger clone differs from it by a single base. Results the study describes overall, beyond this receptor: Larger, independent patient cohorts are needed to validate the response-prediction model that combines TCR metrics and mutation burden.

TCRbeta CDR3 regions were immunosequenced from genomic DNA with the immunoSEQ Assay. Before high-throughput sequencing, genomic DNA was amplified using bias-controlled multiplex PCR. The paper's data handling went like this. To quantify the absolute abundance of each unique TCRbeta CDR3 region, the sequences were collapsed and filtered. Clonality was defined as 1 minus Pielou's evenness and was calculated using productive rearrangements only. A previously published method was used to identify clones with significantly greater frequencies in on-treatment samples than in baseline samples. TCRdb limited this immuneACCESS table to in-frame rearrangements with V and J called. A share of clones is missing; checked studies link under half to unresolved V genes, and the rest is unexplained. Clone size and V and J calls were adopted from that table, with D and trimming inferred from the DNA. Recorded for this sample are 15,000 to 20,000 clones; 70% of them occurred a single time. The ten largest clones capture 10% to 12% of the sample.

This sample comprised CD8+ T cells sorted from blood (inferred from file names), obtained from a patient given nivolumab and ipilimumab in sequence. This sequence uses TRBV4-3 and TRBJ1-1, with the identity of the D gene unclear. The sequence was collected from a human donor with melanoma. CDR3 loop: CASSQDRSSREAFF. The nucleotide sequence reads TGCGCCAGCAGCCAAGATAGAAGTAGCCGTGAAGCTTTCTTT.